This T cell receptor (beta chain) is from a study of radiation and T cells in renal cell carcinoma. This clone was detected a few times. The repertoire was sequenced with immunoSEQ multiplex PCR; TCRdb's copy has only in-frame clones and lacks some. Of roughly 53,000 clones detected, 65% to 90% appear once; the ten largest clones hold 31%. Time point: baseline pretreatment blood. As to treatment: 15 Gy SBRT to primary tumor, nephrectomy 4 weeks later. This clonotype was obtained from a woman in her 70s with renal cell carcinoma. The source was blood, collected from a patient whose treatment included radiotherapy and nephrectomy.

CDR3 in DNA: TGTGCCAGCAGCTTTCCCGGGACAGCGAACACTGAAGCTTTCTTT. Translating it yields CASSFPGTANTEAFF. This sequence joins TRBV7-8 and TRBJ1-1; TRBD1 aligns across 7 bases. V shed 3 bases and J 1 base; nucleotides not matched to a gene: 5. The CDR3 sequence is 15 residues long. The germline V gene encodes CDR1 SGHVS and CDR2 FQNEAQ. Full variable domain (remainder filled in from reference TRBV7-8 and TRBJ1-1): GAGVSQSPRYKVAKRGQDVALRCDPISGHVSLFWYQQALGQGPEFLTYFQNEAQLDKSGLPSDRFFAERPEGSVSTLKIQRTQQEDSAVYLCASSFPGTANTEAFFGQGTRLTVV.